The clone carrying this T cell receptor (beta chain) has ten or more counts. This entry comes from a study of T-cell reconstitution after alpha-beta-depleted transplantation in children. The TCRbeta library was prepared with unique molecular identifiers. TCRdb used MiXCR to reprocess the PCR reads, holding one entry per CDR3 protein. The table shows roughly 170,000 distinct CDR3 sequences, with approximately 6.6% occurring only once. The CDR3 totals 15 residues. CDR1 and CDR2 (germline): SGHRS, YFSETQ. J lost 5 bases, V lost 3 bases, and 10 bases had no gene match. The chain joins TRBV5-1 to TRBJ1-1; 7 bases map to TRBD1. This sample comprised PBMCs from the stem cell graft donor, obtained from the stem cell graft. This TCR was sampled from a human donor who donated a stem cell graft to a child with Wiskott-Aldrich syndrome. CDR3 nucleotides: TGCGCCAGCAGCTCTACAGGGACAGCAGGAACTGAAGCTTTCTTT. It yields the protein CASSSTGTAGTEAFF.